The 15 T cell receptor beta chains below come from one sample, sequenced in a study of blood T cells in healthy people across ages. For the second PCR, which ran for about 7 to 12 cycles, a sample-barcoded 5' primer and a J-beta primer mix were used. TCRdb reanalysed the 5' RACE reads using MiXCR and keeps one entry per CDR3 protein. The data show over 500,000 distinct CDR3 sequences, about 50% seen once. The sequencing input was blood. The receptor source for this set is a woman older than 75 in good health.

This clonotype was recorded at least ten times. V and J are TRBV15 and TRBJ2-4; 8 bases match TRBD1. Germline loops: CDR1 LNHNV, CDR2 YYDKDF (reference sequence). The CDR3 has 17 residues. Trimming took 0 bases from V and 1 from J; bases not matched to a gene: 5. The CDR3 coding sequence is TGTGCCACCAGCAGAGATGACAGGGGTGGTGCCAAAAACATTCAGTACTTC. Translated, it gives CATSRDDRGGAKNIQYF. The full variable domain, rest sourced from reference TRBV15 and TRBJ2-4, is DAMVIQNPRYQVTQFGKPVTLSCSQTLNHNVMYWYQQKSSQAPKLLFHYYDKDFNNEADTPDNFQSRRPNTSFCFLDIRSPGLGDTAMYLCATSRDDRGGAKNIQYFGAGTRLSVL.

The rearrangement links TRBV29-1 to TRBJ2-2, with TRBD2 matching over 9 bases. Germline V gene data show CDR1 as SQVTM and CDR2 as ANQGSEA. J lost 4 bases, V lost 3 bases, and 3 bases had no gene match. The CDR3 has 14 amino acids. The CDR3: CSVDRAGGTGELFF. The CDR3 DNA follows: TGCAGCGTTGATCGAGCGGGGGGCACCGGGGAGCTGTTTTTT.

This clonotype was recorded a few times. A read error is possible here, since a much larger clone lies one base away. The chain recombines TRBV5-1 with TRBJ2-6, with TRBD1 identical over 8 bases. Germline V gives CDR1 SGHRS, CDR2 YFSETQ. Unmatched junction bases numbered 6, after V lost 1 base and J lost 0 bases. This CDR3 is built from 18 residues. Written as DNA, the CDR3 is TGCGCCAGCAGCTTGTACGCAGGGGGCGACTCTGGGGCCAACGTCCTGACTTTC. Protein: CASSLYAGGDSGANVLTF.

V usage is TRBV6-1 and J usage is TRBJ1-5, with a possible D match to TRBD1 (6 bases). The CDR3 runs to 16 residues. Trimming left V 2 bases short and J 1 base short, with 12 bases between. Germline lookup yields CDR1 MNHNS and CDR2 SASEGT. The CDR3 sequence is CASSENGGRSNQPQHF. The DNA for the CDR3 is TGTGCCAGCAGTGAAAATGGGGGCCGAAGCAATCAGCCCCAGCATTTT.

The chain combines TRBV4-1 with TRBJ2-5; tentative D call: TRBD1 (5 bases). Judging by the DNA end, TRBJ2-7 fits better; the J call may be wrong. Germline CDR1 reads MGHRA; CDR2 reads YSYEKL. There are 15 residues in the CDR3. The CDR3 is CASRPTPGNLYEQYF. The DNA for the CDR3 is TGCGCCAGCAGACCAACCCCAGGGAATCTCTACGAGCAGTACTTC.

J is TRBJ1-1 and V is TRBV10-3, with D uncertain. Per the germline V gene, CDR1 is ENHRY and CDR2 is SYGVKD. This CDR3 is 12 amino acids long. V was cut by 8 bases and J by 4 bases, with 11 bases left in between. The CDR3 loop reads CAIVGSGTEAFF. The CDR3, as DNA: TGTGCCATCGTCGGGAGCGGCACTGAAGCTTTCTTT.

This clonotype was recorded a few times. The CDR3 nucleotides are TGTGCCAGCAGCCGCAGCGGCTGGAACTATGGCTACACCTTC. Translating gives CASSRSGWNYGYTF. The rearrangement uses TRBV27 and TRBJ1-2; the D is unclear. Germline values: CDR1 MNHEY, CDR2 SMNVEV (reference sequence). The CDR3 contains 14 residues. Trimming took 6 bases from V and 2 from J, leaving 13 bases between them.

This clonotype occurred many times. This chain connects TRBV12-3 or TRBV12-4 to TRBJ1-5, with a possible D match to TRBD1 (6 bases). The CDR3 is 13 amino acids. V was trimmed by 4 bases and J by 5 bases, leaving 9 bases between them. The CDR3 sequence is CASSSRGDQPQHF. Written as DNA, the CDR3 is TGTGCCAGCAGTTCCAGGGGAGATCAGCCCCAGCATTTT.

V gene TRBV28 combines with J gene TRBJ2-6; the match to TRBD1 covers 10 bases. CDR3 length: 16 amino acids. Germline-derived CDR1 and CDR2 are MDHEN and SYDVKM. Unmatched junction bases numbered 1, after V lost 3 bases and J lost 2 bases. The CDR3 sequence: CASSLTGGPGANVLTF. Written as DNA, the CDR3 is TGTGCCAGCAGTTTGACAGGGGGCCCTGGGGCCAACGTCCTGACTTTC.

This clonotype occurred a few times. The chain is built from TRBV18 and TRBJ2-5; D is unresolved. The CDR3 runs to 15 residues. The V end lost 5 bases, the J end lost 0 bases, and 13 bases lay between the germline ends. Per germline, CDR1 KGHSH and CDR2 LQKENI. DNA of the CDR3: TGTGCCAGCTCAAGGAACTCGGCGTACCAAGAGACCCAGTACTTC. Protein sequence: CASSRNSAYQETQYF.

Comment on this clonotype: With a much larger clone just one base away, this may be a read error. V is TRBV6-5 and J is TRBJ2-5; D ambiguous. Trimming pared 0 bases from V and 11 bases from J, leaving 10 bases between. The CDR3 covers 12 residues. Germline loops: CDR1 MNHEY, CDR2 SVGAGI. The CDR3 protein is CASSYSWNEQYF. The CDR3 bases are TGTGCCAGCAGTTACTCTTGGAATGAGCAGTACTTC.

This clonotype came up many times. The V and J genes are TRBV25-1 and TRBJ2-7; D unclear. The V end was cut by 6 bases, the J end by 5 bases, with 11 bases between. The CDR3 runs 12 residues. Germline CDR1 is MGHDK and CDR2 is SYGVNS. The CDR3 sequence: CASSWQGHEQYF. The CDR3, as DNA: TGTGCCAGCAGCTGGCAAGGGCACGAGCAGTACTTC.

The chain carries TRBV10-3 and TRBJ2-5, with 12 positions matching TRBD2. CDR3 length: 15 residues. Germline V gene data show CDR1 as ENHRY and CDR2 as SYGVKD. V shed 3 bases and J 11 bases; nucleotides not matched to a gene: 10. CDR3 nucleotides: TGTGCCATCAGTGACTCGACTAGCGGGAGCGGTGAGCAGTACTTC. Amino acids: CAISDSTSGSGEQYF.

Only a few counts were recorded for this clonotype. V is TRBV29-1 and J is TRBJ1-1, with 9 bases fitting TRBD1. J lost 3 bases, V lost 6 bases, and 8 bases had no gene match. CDR1 and CDR2 (germline): SQVTM, ANQGSEA. The CDR3 is made up of 14 amino acids. DNA of the CDR3: TGCAGCGTCCGACAGGGGGGTGTTCACACTGAAGCTTTCTTT. This sequence encodes CSVRQGGVHTEAFF. The whole variable domain, remainder taken from reference TRBV29-1 and TRBJ1-1, is SAVISQKPSRDICQRGTSLTIQCQVDSQVTMMFWYRQQPGQSLTLIATANQGSEATYESGFVIDKFPISRPNLTFSTLTVSNMSPEDSSIYLCSVRQGGVHTEAFFGQGTRLTVV.

This clonotype was detected ten times or more. This rearrangement joins TRBV29-1 to TRBJ2-3, with 11 bases fitting TRBD2. Germline CDR1 is SQVTM and CDR2 is ANQGSEA. V trimming: 7 bases; J trimming: 5 bases; junction bases outside the gene matches: 5. The CDR3 is 13 amino acids. The CDR3 reads CSALAGAGDTQYF. The CDR3 nucleotides are TGCAGCGCACTAGCGGGAGCGGGAGATACGCAGTATTTT.